A single sample gave rise to the 19 T cell receptor beta chains below, sequenced in a study of CD8 T cells in Susac syndrome (dated by TCRdb to about 2019). Receptor libraries were prepared by the immunoSEQ multiplex PCR assay. RNA was extracted using the RNeasy kit, and about 0.5 to 1 ug of the RNA was reverse transcribed with random hexamers. The raw public reads went through TCRdb reprocessing: fastp at Q25, MiXCR clone calling, in-frame beta chains kept. Every CDR3 protein is listed once, alongside the most common genes and DNA of its rows. The sample table holds 150,000 or so distinct CDR3 sequences, of which around 95% were seen once. The top ten constitute 0.15% of the sample. The sequencing input was CD8+ T cells from PBMCs. These receptors came from a human donor with multiple sclerosis.

V is TRBV3-1 and J is TRBJ2-2; possible D gene TRBD1, 6 bases. CDR1 is LGHDT, CDR2 YNNKEL, per germline (reference sequence). The V gene lost 3 bases and the J gene lost 2 bases, with 10 bases spanning the gap. This CDR3 spans 15 amino acids. DNA of the CDR3: TGTGCCAGCAGCCAGGGGGCGAGAAACACCGGGGAGCTGTTTTTT. Amino acid sequence: CASSQGARNTGELFF.

This chain joins TRBV7-9 and TRBJ2-1, with a tentative D call TRBD1 (5 bases). V lost 5 bases and J 6 bases, leaving 8 bases between the germline ends. CDR1 is SEHNR and CDR2 is FQNEAQ in the germline V gene (reference sequence). The CDR3 spans 12 residues. The CDR3 DNA sequence: TGTGCCAGCAGCCGCAGGGTCAATGAGCAGTTCTTC. This codes for CASSRRVNEQFF. The whole variable domain, filled in from reference TRBV7-9 and TRBJ2-1, reads DTGVSQNPRHKITKRGQNVTFRCDPISEHNRLYWYRQTLGQGPEFLTYFQNEAQLEKSRLLSDRFSAERPKGSFSTLEIQRTEQGDSAMYLCASSRRVNEQFFGPGTRLTVL.

The chain links TRBV9 to TRBJ2-5, with D hard to call. Germline V gives CDR1 SGDLS, CDR2 YYNGEE. V dropped 0 bases and J dropped 4 bases, with 10 bases sitting between them. CDR3 size: 14 residues. In DNA, the CDR3 is TGTGCCAGCAGCGTAGAACGAACCGGAGAGACCCAGTACTTC. Protein: CASSVERTGETQYF.

This clonotype was observed a single time. The chain has TRBV9 and TRBJ2-7; D not resolved. From germline, CDR1 is SGDLS and CDR2 YYNGEE. V lost 6 bases to trimming and J lost 2 bases, with 9 bases between them. This CDR3 spans 12 amino acids. This chain's CDR3 is CASILLTYEQYF. DNA of the CDR3: TGTGCCAGCATACTCTTGACCTACGAGCAGTACTTC.

This chain joins TRBV2 and TRBJ1-1, with D maybe TRBD1 (6 bases). Germline V gives CDR1 SNHLY, CDR2 FYNNEI. The CDR3 length is 15 residues. With 8 bases removed from V and 1 base from J, the gap between germline ends came to 17 bases. The CDR3 sequence: CASLEGGFTNTEAFF. The CDR3 DNA sequence: TGTGCCAGCCTTGAGGGGGGCTTCACGAACACTGAAGCTTTCTTT. The full variable domain, completed using reference TRBV2 and TRBJ1-1, is EPEVTQTPSHQVTQMGQEVILRCVPISNHLYFYWYRQILGQKVEFLVSFYNNEISEKSEIFDDQFSVERPDGSNFTLKIRSTKLEDSAMYFCASLEGGFTNTEAFFGQGTRLTVV.

The chain joins TRBV9 to TRBJ2-1; TRBD2 matches 12 bases. This CDR3 has 14 amino acids. Germline V gene data show CDR1 as SGDLS and CDR2 as YYNGEE. Germline trimming cut 6 bases from V and 9 bases from J; bases unmatched to any gene: 7. CDR3: CASTPSGGVIEQFF. Written as DNA, the CDR3 is TGTGCCAGCACCCCTAGCGGGGGGGTAATTGAGCAGTTCTTC.

This chain connects TRBV4-1 to TRBJ2-1, with 9 bases aligning to TRBD2. CDR3 size: 14 residues. CDR1 MGHRA and CDR2 YSYEKL come from the germline V gene. V shed 1 base and J 10 bases; nucleotides not matched to a gene: 5. Written as DNA, the CDR3 is TGCGCCAGCAGCCAAGGGCGGGGGGGTCAGGAGCAGTTCTTC. Translating it yields CASSQGRGGQEQFF.

The V gene is TRBV27, the J gene TRBJ1-2, with 7 positions matching TRBD1. V trimming: 5 bases; J trimming: 4 bases; junction bases outside the gene matches: 4. Germline V gene data show CDR1 as MNHEY and CDR2 as SMNVEV (reference sequence). The CDR3 is 13 residues long. CDR3 residues: CASSPKGAYGYTF. The CDR3 DNA sequence: TGTGCCAGCAGTCCTAAGGGGGCCTATGGCTACACCTTC.

V gene TRBV12-3 or TRBV12-4 combines with J gene TRBJ2-3; D is uncertain. The ends were cut back, 4 bases at V and 3 bases at J, with 11 bases in the middle. The CDR3 is made up of 14 amino acids. CDR3 DNA: TGTGCCAGCAGTTCGCCCCGGTGGACAGATACGCAGTATTTT. This codes for CASSSPRWTDTQYF.

About this clonotype: A junction end diverges from the germline sequence, so it may reflect a read error. V is TRBV27 and J is TRBJ2-7; D is unresolved. Germline V gene lookup returns CDR1 MNHEY and CDR2 SMNVEV (reference sequence). The CDR3 length is 14 residues. DNA of the CDR3: TGTGCCAGCAGTTCCCACGGCCAGCACCTTAATCCTACCTTC. It codes for CASSSHGQHLNPTF.

The J gene is TRBJ1-5, the V gene TRBV4-2; TRBD1 aligns across 8 bases. This CDR3 spans 15 amino acids. Looked up from germline, CDR1 is LGHNA and CDR2 is YNFKEQ. V trimming: 0 bases; J trimming: 7 bases; junction bases outside the gene matches: 5. The DNA for the CDR3 is TGTGCCAGCAGCCAAGAGGGACAGGTGGGCCAGCCCCAGCATTTT. Its protein product is CASSQEGQVGQPQHF.

The rearrangement joins TRBV3-1 to TRBJ2-7, with D maybe TRBD1 (6 bases). This CDR3 contains 16 residues. Germline V gene sequence: CDR1 LGHDT, CDR2 YNNKEL (reference sequence). Trimming removed 1 base from V and 0 bases from J, with 13 bases in between. The CDR3: CASSQAGQLLSYEQYF. The CDR3, as DNA: TGTGCCAGCAGCCAAGCGGGACAACTCCTCTCCTACGAGCAGTACTTC.

The chain is built from TRBV10-3 and TRBJ2-5, with D tentatively TRBD1 (5 bases). Trimming took off 2 bases at V and 1 base at J, with 5 bases between the two ends. Germline V gene lookup returns CDR1 ENHRY and CDR2 SYGVKD. The CDR3 spans 13 residues. This CDR3 reads CAISEDSQETQYF. DNA for the CDR3: TGTGCCATCAGTGAGGACAGCCAAGAGACCCAGTACTTC.

The chain employs TRBV30 and TRBJ1-1; D call uncertain. The CDR3 is 16 residues long. V was cut by 5 bases and J by 0 bases, with 19 bases left in between. Per the germline V gene, CDR1 is GTSNPN and CDR2 is SVGIG (reference sequence). The CDR3 DNA is TGTGCCTGGCGAGCGCGAGAGAGAGTTATGAACACTGAAGCTTTCTTT. Its protein product is CAWRARERVMNTEAFF.

This clonotype was detected once. CDR3: CASSQATRGPYNEQFF. In DNA form, the CDR3 reads TGTGCCAGCAGCCAAGCGACGCGGGGACCCTACAATGAGCAGTTCTTC. The rearrangement joins TRBV3-1 to TRBJ2-1; weak D call: TRBD2 (6 bases). Germline V gives CDR1 LGHDT, CDR2 YNNKEL (reference sequence). CDR3 length: 16 residues. V gave up 1 base and J gave up 2 bases, with 12 bases separating them.

V and J are TRBV30 and TRBJ2-7, with D possibly being TRBD1 (5 bases). Germline CDR1 and CDR2: GTSNPN and SVGIG (reference sequence). V was trimmed by 3 bases and J by 1 base, leaving 7 bases between them. The CDR3 is 12 amino acids. CDR3: CAWSAGSYEQYV. Written as DNA, the CDR3 is TGTGCCTGGAGCGCAGGGTCCTACGAGCAGTACGTC.

The chain links TRBV9 to TRBJ2-3; D is uncertain. CDR3 length equals 16 residues. Between the trimmed V and J ends, which lost 0 bases and 2 bases, there was a span of 13 bases. CDR1 is SGDLS and CDR2 is YYNGEE in the germline V gene. In DNA, the CDR3 is TGTGCCAGCAGCGTAGGAATCCTAGTTCCCACAGATACGCAGTATTTT. It yields the protein CASSVGILVPTDTQYF. Full variable domain (missing parts from reference TRBV9 and TRBJ2-3): DSGVTQTPKHLITATGQRVTLRCSPRSGDLSVYWYQQSLDQGLQFLIQYYNGEERAKGNILERFSAQQFPDLHSELNLSSLELGDSALYFCASSVGILVPTDTQYFGPGTRLTVL.

CDR3 DNA sequence: TGTGCCAGCAGAATGGACCCGGTGACAGATACGCAGTATTTT. It is translated as CASRMDPVTDTQYF. The rearrangement uses TRBV7-9 and TRBJ2-3; no firm D call. Germline CDR1 reads SEHNR; CDR2 reads FQNEAQ (reference sequence). The V gene lost 6 bases and the J gene lost 3 bases, with 13 bases spanning the gap. CDR3 length: 14 residues.

This rearrangement joins TRBV13 to TRBJ1-2; D is unclear. The germline V and J ends were trimmed by 3 bases and 6 bases, with 8 bases remaining between them. CDR3 length equals 12 residues. Germline loops: CDR1 PRHDT, CDR2 FYEKMQ (reference sequence). Here the CDR3 DNA reads TGTGCCAGCAGCTTTGACAAGAATGGCTACACCTTC. Amino acids: CASSFDKNGYTF.